This entry concerns a single TCR beta chain. The entry originates in a study of control samples from healthy donors and cancer patients. This table comes from immunoSEQ multiplex PCR, and its TCRdb copy is limited to in-frame clones, with some not included. In the table there are some 120,000 clones, around nine tenths of which are singletons. Sequencing was done on a sample of blood. This sequence was found in a man aged 25-45 years in good health.

CDR3 DNA sequence: TGTGCCAGCAGTTGGACAGGGGGCACTGAAGCTTTCTTT. It is translated as CASSWTGGTEAFF. The chain links TRBV6-5 to TRBJ1-1, with TRBD1 matching over 10 bases. Germline-derived CDR1 and CDR2 are MNHEY and SVGAGI. Unmatched junction bases numbered 0, after V lost 4 bases and J lost 4 bases. The CDR3 has 13 amino acids.